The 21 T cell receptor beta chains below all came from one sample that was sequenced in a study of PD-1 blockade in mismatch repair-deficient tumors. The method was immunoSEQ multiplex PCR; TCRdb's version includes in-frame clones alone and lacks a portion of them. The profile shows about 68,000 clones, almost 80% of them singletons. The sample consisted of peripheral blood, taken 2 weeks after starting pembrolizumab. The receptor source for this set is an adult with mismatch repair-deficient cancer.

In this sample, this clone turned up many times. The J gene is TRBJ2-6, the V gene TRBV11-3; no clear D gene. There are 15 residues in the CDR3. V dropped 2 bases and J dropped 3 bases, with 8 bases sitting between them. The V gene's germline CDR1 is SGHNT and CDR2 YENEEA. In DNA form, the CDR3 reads TGTGCCAGCAGCTTATTGCGGTTTGGGGCCAACGTCCTGACTTTC. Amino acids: CASSLLRFGANVLTF.

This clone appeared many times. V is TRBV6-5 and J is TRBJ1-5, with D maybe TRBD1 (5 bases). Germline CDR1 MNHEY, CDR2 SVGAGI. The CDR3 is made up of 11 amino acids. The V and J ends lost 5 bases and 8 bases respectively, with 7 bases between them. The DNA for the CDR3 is TGTGCCAGCAGTATACAGGAGCCCCAGCATTTT. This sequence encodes CASSIQEPQHF.

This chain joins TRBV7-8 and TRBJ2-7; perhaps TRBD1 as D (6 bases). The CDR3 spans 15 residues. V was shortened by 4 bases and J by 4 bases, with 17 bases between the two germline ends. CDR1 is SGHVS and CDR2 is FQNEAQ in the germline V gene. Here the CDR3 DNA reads TGTGCCAGCAGCTCCTTTGGGGGCCGGGGTTACGAGCAGTACTTC. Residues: CASSSFGGRGYEQYF. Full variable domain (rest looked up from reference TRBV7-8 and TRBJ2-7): GAGVSQSPRYKVAKRGQDVALRCDPISGHVSLFWYQQALGQGPEFLTYFQNEAQLDKSGLPSDRFFAERPEGSVSTLKIQRTQQEDSAVYLCASSSFGGRGYEQYFGPGTRLTVT.

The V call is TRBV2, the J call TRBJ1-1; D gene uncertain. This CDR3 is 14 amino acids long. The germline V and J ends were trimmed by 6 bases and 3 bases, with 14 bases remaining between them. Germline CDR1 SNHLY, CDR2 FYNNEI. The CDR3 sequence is CASSPRKSDTEAFF. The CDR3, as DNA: TGTGCCAGCAGCCCAAGGAAATCAGACACTGAAGCTTTCTTT. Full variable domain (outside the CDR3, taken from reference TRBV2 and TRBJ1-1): EPEVTQTPSHQVTQMGQEVILRCVPISNHLYFYWYRQILGQKVEFLVSFYNNEISEKSEIFDDQFSVERPDGSNFTLKIRSTKLEDSAMYFCASSPRKSDTEAFFGQGTRLTVV.

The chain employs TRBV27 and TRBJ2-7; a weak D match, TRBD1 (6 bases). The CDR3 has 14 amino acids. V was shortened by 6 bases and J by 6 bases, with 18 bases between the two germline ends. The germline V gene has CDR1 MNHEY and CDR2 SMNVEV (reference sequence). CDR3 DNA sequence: TGTGCCAGCAGCCTAGTACCAGGGGAAGGCGAGCAGTACTTC. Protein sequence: CASSLVPGEGEQYF.

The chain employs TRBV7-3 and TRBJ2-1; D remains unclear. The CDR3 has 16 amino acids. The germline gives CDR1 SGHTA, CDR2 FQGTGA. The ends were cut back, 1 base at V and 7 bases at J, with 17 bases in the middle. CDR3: CASSLNANVPRNEQFF. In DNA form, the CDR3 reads TGTGCCAGCAGCTTAAATGCAAATGTCCCCCGGAATGAGCAGTTCTTC.

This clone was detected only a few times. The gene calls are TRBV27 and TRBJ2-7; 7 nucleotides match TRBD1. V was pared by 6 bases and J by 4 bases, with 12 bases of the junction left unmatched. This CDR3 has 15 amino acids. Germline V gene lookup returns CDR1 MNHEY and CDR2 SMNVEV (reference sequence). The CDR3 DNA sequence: TGTGCCAGCAGGCTCGGACAGGACGTCTGGTACGAGCAGTACTTC. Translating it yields CASRLGQDVWYEQYF.

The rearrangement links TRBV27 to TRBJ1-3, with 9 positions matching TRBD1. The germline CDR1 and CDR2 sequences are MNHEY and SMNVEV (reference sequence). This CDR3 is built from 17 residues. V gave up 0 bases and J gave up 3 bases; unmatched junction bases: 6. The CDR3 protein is CASSLSGTGLFGNTIYF. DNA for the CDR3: TGTGCCAGCAGTTTATCCGGGACAGGGTTATTTGGAAACACCATATATTTT.

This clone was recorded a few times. The CDR3, as DNA: TGCGCCAGCAGCCGCTTCATCCACGCGGACACTGAAGCTTTCTTT. It translates to CASSRFIHADTEAFF. This chain connects TRBV4-1 to TRBJ1-1; D call uncertain. Trimming stripped 4 bases from V and 3 bases from J, with 15 bases between. The CDR3 is 15 residues long. Germline assignment: CDR1 MGHRA and CDR2 YSYEKL.

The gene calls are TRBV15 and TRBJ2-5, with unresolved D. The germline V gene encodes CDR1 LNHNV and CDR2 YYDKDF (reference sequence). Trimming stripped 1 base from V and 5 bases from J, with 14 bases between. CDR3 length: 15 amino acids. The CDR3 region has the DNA TGTGCCACCAGCAGAGTATATCTTTTGACGGAGACCCAGTACTTC. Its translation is CATSRVYLLTETQYF.

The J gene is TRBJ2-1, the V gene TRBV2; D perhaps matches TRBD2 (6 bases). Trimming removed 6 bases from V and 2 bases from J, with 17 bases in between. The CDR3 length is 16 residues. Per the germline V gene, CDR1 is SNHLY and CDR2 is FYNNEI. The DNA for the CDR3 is TGTGCCAGCAGGCAAAATCTAGCGAGACCCTACAATGAGCAGTTCTTC. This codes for CASRQNLARPYNEQFF.

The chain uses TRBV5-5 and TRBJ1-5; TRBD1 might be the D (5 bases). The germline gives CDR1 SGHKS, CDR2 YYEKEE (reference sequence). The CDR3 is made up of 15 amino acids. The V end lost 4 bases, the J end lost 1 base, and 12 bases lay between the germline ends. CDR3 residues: CASSAGDGSNQPQHF. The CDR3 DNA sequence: TGTGCCAGCAGCGCGGGGGACGGGAGCAATCAGCCCCAGCATTTT.

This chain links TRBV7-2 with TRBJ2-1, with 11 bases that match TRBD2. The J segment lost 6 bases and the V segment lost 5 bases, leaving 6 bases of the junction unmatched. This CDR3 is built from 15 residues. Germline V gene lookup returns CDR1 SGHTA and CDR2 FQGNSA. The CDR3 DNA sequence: TGTGCCAGCAGCGCCATACTAGCGGGAGTCAATGAGCAGTTCTTC. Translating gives CASSAILAGVNEQFF.

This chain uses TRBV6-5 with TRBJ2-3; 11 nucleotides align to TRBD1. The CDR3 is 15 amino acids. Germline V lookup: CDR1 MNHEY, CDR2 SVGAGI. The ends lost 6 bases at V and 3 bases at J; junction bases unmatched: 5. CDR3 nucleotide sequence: TGTGCCAGCAGCAAGGACAGGGGGCTGACAGATACGCAGTATTTT. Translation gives CASSKDRGLTDTQYF.

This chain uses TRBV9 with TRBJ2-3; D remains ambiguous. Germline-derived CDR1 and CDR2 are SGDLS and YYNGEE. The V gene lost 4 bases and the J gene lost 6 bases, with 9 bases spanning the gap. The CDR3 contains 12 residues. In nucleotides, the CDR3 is TGTGCCAGCAGCCCCTACGGGGATACGCAGTATTTT. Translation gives CASSPYGDTQYF.

CDR3 residues: CASSLWQGYEQYF. The DNA of the CDR3 is TGTGCCAGCAGTTTATGGCAGGGGTACGAGCAGTACTTC. The chain employs TRBV28 and TRBJ2-7; D is perhaps TRBD1 (6 bases). Per the germline V gene, CDR1 is MDHEN and CDR2 is SYDVKM. Trimming shortened V by 0 bases and J by 4 bases, and 7 bases separated the two germline ends. The CDR3 runs 13 residues.

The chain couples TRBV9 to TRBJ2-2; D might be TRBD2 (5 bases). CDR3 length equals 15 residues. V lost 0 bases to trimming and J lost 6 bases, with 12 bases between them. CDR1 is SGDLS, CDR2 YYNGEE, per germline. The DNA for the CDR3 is TGTGCCAGCAGCGTAGGTGACCGGGGAGCCGGGGAGCTGTTTTTT. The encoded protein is CASSVGDRGAGELFF. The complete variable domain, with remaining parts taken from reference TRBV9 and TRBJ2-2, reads DSGVTQTPKHLITATGQRVTLRCSPRSGDLSVYWYQQSLDQGLQFLIQYYNGEERAKGNILERFSAQQFPDLHSELNLSSLELGDSALYFCASSVGDRGAGELFFGEGSRLTVL.

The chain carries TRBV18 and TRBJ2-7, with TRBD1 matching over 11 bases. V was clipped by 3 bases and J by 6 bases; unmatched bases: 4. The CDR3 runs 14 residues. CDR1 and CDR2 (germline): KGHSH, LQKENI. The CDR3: CASSPDRGPSEQYF. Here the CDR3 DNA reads TGTGCCAGCTCACCGGACAGGGGGCCGTCCGAGCAGTACTTC.

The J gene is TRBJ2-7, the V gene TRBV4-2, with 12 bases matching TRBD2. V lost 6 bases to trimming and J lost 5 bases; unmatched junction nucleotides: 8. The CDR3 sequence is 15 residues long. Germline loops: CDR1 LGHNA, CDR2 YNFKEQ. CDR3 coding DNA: TGTGCCAGCAGTCTGAGGACTAGCGGGATGCACGAGCAGTACTTC. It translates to CASSLRTSGMHEQYF.

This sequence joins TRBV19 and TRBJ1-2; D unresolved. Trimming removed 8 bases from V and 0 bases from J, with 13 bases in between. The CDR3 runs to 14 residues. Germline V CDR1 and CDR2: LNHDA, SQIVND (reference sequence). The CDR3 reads CASQQALPNYGYTF. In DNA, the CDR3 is TGTGCCAGTCAGCAGGCACTACCTAACTATGGCTACACCTTC.

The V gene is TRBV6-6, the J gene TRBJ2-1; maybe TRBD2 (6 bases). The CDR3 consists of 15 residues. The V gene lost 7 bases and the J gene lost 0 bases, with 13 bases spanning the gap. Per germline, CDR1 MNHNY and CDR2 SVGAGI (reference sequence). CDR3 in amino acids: CASKKRESSYNEQFF. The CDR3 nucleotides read TGTGCCAGCAAAAAACGGGAGAGCTCCTACAATGAGCAGTTCTTC.